This T cell receptor beta chain was profiled in a study of cytomegalovirus exposure and HLA in healthy donors. Overall study findings and caveats: Analysis performed later found 16,000 or so TCR beta sequences associated with HLA alleles at 0.05 false discovery rate. In an earlier analysis, in some 500 donors, most V segments appeared productive either ~87% or ~30% of the time.

On this clone: Its antigen is as yet unknown.

Primers included in the PCR were 60 Vbeta and 13 Jbeta primers. Source study methods: Around 83 million unique TCR beta chains, roughly 10 million shared, were counted in a later analysis. Assay: immunoSEQ multiplex PCR; the TCRdb copy retains only in-frame clones and omits some. V and J calls and clone size are those listed in that table; D and trimming were worked out from the DNA. Here the sample spans 150,000 to 180,000 clones, 70% to 85% being singletons. Trimming took off 3 bases at V and 6 bases at J, with 14 bases between the two ends. This CDR3 is built from 14 residues. Germline CDR1 is MNHNS and CDR2 is SASEGT.

Sequenced material: PBMCs. This sequence was found in a man aged 25-45 years in good health and CMV-seronegative. The chain has TRBV6-1 and TRBJ1-1; D unresolved. The CDR3 is CASSDTGAVAEAFF. Here the CDR3 DNA reads TGTGCCAGCAGTGACACGGGAGCGGTAGCTGAAGCTTTCTTT.